This is a list of T cell receptor beta chains from one sample in a study of blood T cell repertoires in COVID-19. Generated by immunoSEQ multiplex PCR, the TCRdb table keeps only in-frame clones and is missing some. The profile shows some 180,000 clones, around four fifths of them singletons. The sample consisted of peripheral blood. The source of these receptors is a woman aged 40 to 49 with COVID-19, enrolled during active disease. Both conserved end residues are part of each CDR3. D genes are given only for firm matches. Size is stated for part of the rows, as once, few or many counts, or as a class when the clone is expanded.

D gene,J gene,clone size,V gene,CDR3 protein,CDR3 DNA
-,TRBJ2-1,-,TRBV19,CASSPWEPGPNEQFF,TGTGCCAGTAGTCCCTGGGAGCCAGGTCCCAATGAGCAGTTCTTC
-,TRBJ1-4,-,TRBV28,CASSLVQYNEKLFF,TGTGCCAGCAGTTTGGTACAGTATAATGAAAAACTGTTTTTT
TRBD1,TRBJ2-5,-,TRBV4-1,CASSQEGPGGLETQYF,TGCGCCAGCAGCCAAGAGGGCCCAGGGGGTCTAGAGACCCAGTACTTC
TRBD2,TRBJ2-7,-,TRBV7-3,CASSPPGTRAYEQYF,TGTGCCAGCAGCCCTCCCGGGACTAGGGCCTACGAGCAGTACTTC
TRBD1,TRBJ1-2,-,TRBV20-1,CSATDRAGNYGYTF,TGCAGTGCTACTGACAGGGCGGGAAACTATGGCTACACCTTC
TRBD1,TRBJ2-2,-,TRBV6-5,CASSRDSLGTGELFF,TGTGCCAGCAGTCGGGACAGTTTGGGCACCGGGGAGCTGTTTTTT
TRBD2,TRBJ2-1,-,TRBV7-7,CASSARSGTRVNEQFF,TGTGCTAGCAGCGCCCGATCCGGGACTAGGGTAAATGAGCAGTTCTTC
TRBD1,TRBJ1-2,-,TRBV6-5,CAIRTGSDYGYTF,TGTGCCATCCGGACAGGGTCTGACTATGGCTACACCTTC
TRBD1,TRBJ1-3,-,TRBV7-8,CASSLYAGGSGNTIYF,TGTGCCAGCAGCTTATACGCAGGGGGCTCTGGAAACACCATATATTTT
-,TRBJ1-3,few,TRBV27,CASSITGQRWNTIYF,TGTGCCAGCAGTATTACCGGACAGAGGTGGAACACCATATATTTT
-,TRBJ2-4,-,TRBV7-6,CASSLDRVSLAKNIQYF,TGTGCCAGCAGCTTAGACAGGGTCTCCTTAGCCAAAAACATTCAGTACTTC